The T cell receptor beta chain described here comes from a study of PD-1 blockade in mismatch repair-deficient tumors. Findings and limits, study-wide: Tumor-resident clones, often undetectable pretreatment in blood, expanded then contracted after pembrolizumab.

The CDR3 is 16 amino acids. J was trimmed by 3 bases and V by 4 bases; bases with no gene match: 12. The germline gives CDR1 ENHRY, CDR2 SYGVKD. Clones were sequenced by immunoSEQ multiplex PCR, and TCRdb holds only the in-frame ones, with some missing. The data contain roughly 80,000 clones, 81% of them singletons. This clone was counted a single time. Its target is not known. Mismatch repair deficiency was confirmed in all patients, by PCR or immunohistochemistry. TCRs were sequenced from a few patients responding to pembrolizumab. The TCR comes from an adult with mismatch repair-deficient cancer. Sequences were derived from peripheral blood, sampled 12 weeks after starting pembrolizumab. This chain links TRBV10-3 with TRBJ2-7, with 7 bases matching TRBD1. CDR3: CAISANLGTAFYEQYF. CDR3 sequence (DNA): TGTGCCATCAGTGCCAACTTGGGGACAGCCTTCTACGAGCAGTACTTC.